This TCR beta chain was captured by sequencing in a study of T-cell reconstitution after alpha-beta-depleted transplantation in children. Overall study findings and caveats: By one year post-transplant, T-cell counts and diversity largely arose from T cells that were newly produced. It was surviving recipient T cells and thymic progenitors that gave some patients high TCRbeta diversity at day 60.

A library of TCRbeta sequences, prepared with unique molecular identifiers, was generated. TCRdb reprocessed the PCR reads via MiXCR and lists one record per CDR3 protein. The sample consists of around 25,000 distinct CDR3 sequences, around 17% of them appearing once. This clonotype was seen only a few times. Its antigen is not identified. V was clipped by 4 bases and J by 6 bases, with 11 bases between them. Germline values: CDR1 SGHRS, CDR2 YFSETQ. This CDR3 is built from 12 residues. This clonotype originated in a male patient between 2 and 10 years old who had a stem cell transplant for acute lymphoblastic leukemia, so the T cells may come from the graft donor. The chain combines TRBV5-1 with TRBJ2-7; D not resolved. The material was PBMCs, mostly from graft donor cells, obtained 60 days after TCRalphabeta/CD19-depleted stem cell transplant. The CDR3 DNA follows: TGCGCCAGCAGCCCCTCTGGGGTCGAGCAGTACTTC. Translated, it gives CASSPSGVEQYF.